Listed below are T cell receptor beta chains from one sample, sequenced in a study of control samples from healthy donors and cancer patients. Data came from immunoSEQ multiplex PCR; TCRdb stores just in-frame clones and leaves some out. The repertoire has 99,000 or so clones, roughly 78% of them found once; the top ten carry approximately 2%. The material sequenced was blood. The receptor set was obtained from a man in his sixties in good health. The CDR3 runs from the conserved cysteine through the conserved F or W. D genes are given only for firm matches. Some rows mark clone size as missing; the rest say once, few, many or name a class of expanded clone.

clone_size d_call j_call v_call cdr3_aa cdr3_nt
. . TRBJ1-5 TRBV19 CASSLVGGASNQPQHF TGTGCCAGTAGTTTAGTAGGGGGGGCAAGCAATCAGCCCCAGCATTTT
. . TRBJ2-5 TRBV5-1 CASSLAQETQYF TGCGCCAGCAGCTTGGCTCAAGAGACCCAGTACTTC
. TRBD2 TRBJ2-1 TRBV15 CATSRDRVAGGREQFF TGTGCCACCAGCAGAGATAGGGTAGCGGGGGGGCGGGAGCAGTTCTTC
. . TRBJ2-7 TRBV14 CASGRHLREQYF TGTGCCAGCGGCCGACACCTTCGGGAGCAGTACTTC
few . TRBJ1-1 TRBV6-5 CASSYGRDTEAFF TGTGCCAGCAGTTACGGCAGGGACACTGAAGCTTTCTTT
. . TRBJ2-2 TRBV28 CALLDHGELFF TGTGCCCTACTGGATCACGGGGAGCTGTTTTTT
. . TRBJ2-5 TRBV11-2 CASSYGSRETQYF TGTGCCAGCAGCTACGGGAGCCGAGAGACCCAGTACTTC
. . TRBJ2-7 TRBV5-1 CASSLVLGTYEQYF TGCGCCAGCAGCTTGGTTCTGGGGACCTACGAGCAGTACTTC
. . TRBJ2-3 TRBV5-6 CASSPHPTDTQYF TGTGCCAGCAGCCCTCACCCCACAGATACGCAGTATTTT
once . TRBJ2-5 TRBV4-1 CASSKKSGLWQSGQETQYF TGCGCCAGCAGCAAAAAGAGTGGTTTATGGCAGTCGGGCCAAGAGACCCAGTACTTC
. . TRBJ1-6 TRBV19 CATQTGGANNSPLHF TGTGCCACTCAGACTGGGGGTGCGAATAATTCACCCCTCCACTTT
. TRBD1 TRBJ2-7 TRBV2 CATKGTGPGEQYF TGTGCCACAAAAGGGACAGGGCCCGGCGAGCAGTACTTC
. TRBD1 TRBJ1-4 TRBV30 CAWSVTGTGVARGEKLFF TGTGCCTGGAGTGTAACCGGGACAGGGGTCGCCCGGGGGGAAAAACTGTTTTTT
. . TRBJ1-1 TRBV15 CATHQSWANTEAFF TGTGCCACCCACCAGAGTTGGGCGAACACTGAAGCTTTCTTT
. . TRBJ2-7 TRBV2 CASSADSKGFEQYF TGTGCCAGCAGTGCCGACTCGAAGGGGTTCGAGCAGTACTTC
. TRBD2 TRBJ2-1 TRBV9 CASSLGRLAGAYNEQFF TGTGCCAGCAGCTTAGGAAGGCTAGCGGGGGCCTACAATGAGCAGTTCTTC
. TRBD1 TRBJ2-2 TRBV14 CASSQAKTGGSGELFF TGTGCCAGCAGCCAAGCTAAAACAGGGGGCTCCGGGGAGCTGTTTTTT
. . TRBJ2-5 TRBV7-8 CASSPGRAPETQYF TGTGCCAGCAGCCCCGGTCGAGCCCCAGAGACCCAGTACTTC
. . TRBJ2-5 TRBV13 CASSTKRVETQYF TGTGCCAGCAGCACGAAGAGAGTAGAGACCCAGTACTTC
. . TRBJ1-3 TRBV30 CAWTRGFSGNTIYF TGTGCCTGGACTAGGGGGTTCTCTGGAAACACCATATATTTT
once . TRBJ1-2 TRBV7-9 CASSVVDGPLGGYTF TGTGCCAGCAGCGTAGTGGACGGACCCCTGGGGGGCTACACCTTC
. . TRBJ1-4 TRBV2 CASQRTVDNEKLFF TGTGCCAGCCAGAGGACGGTTGATAATGAAAAACTGTTTTTT
. TRBD1 TRBJ2-1 TRBV5-4 CASSLGGQGGYNEQFF TGTGCCAGCAGCTTGGGCGGACAGGGTGGCTACAATGAGCAGTTCTTC
once TRBD1 TRBJ2-4 TRBV3-1/TRBV3-2 CASSPRQGGGVGIQYF TGTGCCAGCAGCCCCCGACAGGGGGGAGGGGTCGGCATTCAGTACTTC
. . TRBJ2-3 TRBV9 CASSVQGDLGTDTQYF TGTGCCAGCAGCGTGCAGGGAGATCTTGGAACAGATACGCAGTATTTT
. TRBD1 TRBJ2-1 TRBV11-3 CASSLGPTGGNEQFF TGTGCCAGCAGCTTAGGTCCTACAGGGGGCAATGAGCAGTTCTTC
. . TRBJ2-3 TRBV28 CASSLVGAGDTQYF TGTGCCAGCAGTTTAGTGGGAGCTGGAGATACGCAGTATTTT
. TRBD2 TRBJ2-5 TRBV11-2 CASSAGLAGSQETQYF TGTGCCAGCAGCGCAGGACTAGCGGGTTCCCAAGAGACCCAGTACTTC
. . TRBJ1-4 TRBV30 CAWSLGLFRATNEKLFF TGTGCCTGGAGCCTTGGACTTTTTCGTGCAACTAATGAAAAACTGTTTTTT
. . TRBJ1-1 TRBV19 CASGGITNTEAFF TGTGCCAGTGGAGGGATCACTAACACTGAAGCTTTCTTT
. TRBD2 TRBJ2-5 TRBV9 CASSAGGGFETQYF TGTGCCAGCAGCGCTGGCGGGGGTTTCGAGACCCAGTACTTC
. TRBD1 TRBJ1-5 TRBV5-5 CASSRTGDSNQPQHF TGTGCCAGCAGCAGAACAGGGGATAGCAATCAGCCCCAGCATTTT
. TRBD2 TRBJ2-1 TRBV11-3 CASSSGLAGGEQFF TGTGCCAGCAGCTCTGGGCTAGCGGGCGGCGAGCAGTTCTTC
. TRBD1 TRBJ2-7 TRBV30 CACKNRGSRSYEQYF TGTGCCTGCAAAAACAGGGGGTCTCGCTCCTACGAGCAGTACTTC
. . TRBJ1-2 TRBV19 CASSGGTNYGYTF TGTGCCAGTAGCGGGGGGACTAACTATGGCTACACCTTC
. TRBD2 TRBJ2-3 TRBV28 CASRGGASGSGTQYF TGTGCCAGCAGGGGGGGGGCTAGCGGGAGTGGTACGCAGTATTTT
. . TRBJ2-1 TRBV7-9 CASSLGGRAYNEQFF TGTGCCAGCAGCTTAGGCGGGCGCGCCTACAATGAGCAGTTCTTC
. . TRBJ2-5 TRBV19 CASSIKGAGEQETQYF TGTGCCAGTAGTATTAAGGGCGCAGGGGAACAAGAGACCCAGTACTTC
few . TRBJ1-2 TRBV6-6 CASSYSMQGSNYGYTF TGTGCCAGCAGTTACTCCATGCAGGGCTCTAACTATGGCTACACCTTC
. TRBD2 TRBJ2-7 TRBV7-2 CASSLGGRHDEQYF TGTGCCAGCAGCTTAGGCGGGAGACACGACGAGCAGTACTTC
. . TRBJ2-7 TRBV29-1 CSVWALNSGQYF TGCAGCGTATGGGCCTTAAATTCTGGGCAGTACTTC
. . TRBJ2-7 TRBV4-1 CASSPSPGATESYEQYF TGCGCCAGCAGCCCATCCCCAGGAGCGACAGAGTCCTACGAGCAGTACTTC
. . TRBJ2-5 TRBV6-5 CASSPGTALQETQYF TGTGCCAGCAGCCCCGGAACGGCACTTCAAGAGACCCAGTACTTC
. . TRBJ2-5 TRBV10-3 CAIARLRGTQYF TGTGCCATCGCCCGATTGCGGGGGACCCAGTACTTC
. . TRBJ2-7 TRBV7-9 CASSLSRHEQYF TGTGCCAGCAGCTTATCCAGACACGAGCAGTACTTC